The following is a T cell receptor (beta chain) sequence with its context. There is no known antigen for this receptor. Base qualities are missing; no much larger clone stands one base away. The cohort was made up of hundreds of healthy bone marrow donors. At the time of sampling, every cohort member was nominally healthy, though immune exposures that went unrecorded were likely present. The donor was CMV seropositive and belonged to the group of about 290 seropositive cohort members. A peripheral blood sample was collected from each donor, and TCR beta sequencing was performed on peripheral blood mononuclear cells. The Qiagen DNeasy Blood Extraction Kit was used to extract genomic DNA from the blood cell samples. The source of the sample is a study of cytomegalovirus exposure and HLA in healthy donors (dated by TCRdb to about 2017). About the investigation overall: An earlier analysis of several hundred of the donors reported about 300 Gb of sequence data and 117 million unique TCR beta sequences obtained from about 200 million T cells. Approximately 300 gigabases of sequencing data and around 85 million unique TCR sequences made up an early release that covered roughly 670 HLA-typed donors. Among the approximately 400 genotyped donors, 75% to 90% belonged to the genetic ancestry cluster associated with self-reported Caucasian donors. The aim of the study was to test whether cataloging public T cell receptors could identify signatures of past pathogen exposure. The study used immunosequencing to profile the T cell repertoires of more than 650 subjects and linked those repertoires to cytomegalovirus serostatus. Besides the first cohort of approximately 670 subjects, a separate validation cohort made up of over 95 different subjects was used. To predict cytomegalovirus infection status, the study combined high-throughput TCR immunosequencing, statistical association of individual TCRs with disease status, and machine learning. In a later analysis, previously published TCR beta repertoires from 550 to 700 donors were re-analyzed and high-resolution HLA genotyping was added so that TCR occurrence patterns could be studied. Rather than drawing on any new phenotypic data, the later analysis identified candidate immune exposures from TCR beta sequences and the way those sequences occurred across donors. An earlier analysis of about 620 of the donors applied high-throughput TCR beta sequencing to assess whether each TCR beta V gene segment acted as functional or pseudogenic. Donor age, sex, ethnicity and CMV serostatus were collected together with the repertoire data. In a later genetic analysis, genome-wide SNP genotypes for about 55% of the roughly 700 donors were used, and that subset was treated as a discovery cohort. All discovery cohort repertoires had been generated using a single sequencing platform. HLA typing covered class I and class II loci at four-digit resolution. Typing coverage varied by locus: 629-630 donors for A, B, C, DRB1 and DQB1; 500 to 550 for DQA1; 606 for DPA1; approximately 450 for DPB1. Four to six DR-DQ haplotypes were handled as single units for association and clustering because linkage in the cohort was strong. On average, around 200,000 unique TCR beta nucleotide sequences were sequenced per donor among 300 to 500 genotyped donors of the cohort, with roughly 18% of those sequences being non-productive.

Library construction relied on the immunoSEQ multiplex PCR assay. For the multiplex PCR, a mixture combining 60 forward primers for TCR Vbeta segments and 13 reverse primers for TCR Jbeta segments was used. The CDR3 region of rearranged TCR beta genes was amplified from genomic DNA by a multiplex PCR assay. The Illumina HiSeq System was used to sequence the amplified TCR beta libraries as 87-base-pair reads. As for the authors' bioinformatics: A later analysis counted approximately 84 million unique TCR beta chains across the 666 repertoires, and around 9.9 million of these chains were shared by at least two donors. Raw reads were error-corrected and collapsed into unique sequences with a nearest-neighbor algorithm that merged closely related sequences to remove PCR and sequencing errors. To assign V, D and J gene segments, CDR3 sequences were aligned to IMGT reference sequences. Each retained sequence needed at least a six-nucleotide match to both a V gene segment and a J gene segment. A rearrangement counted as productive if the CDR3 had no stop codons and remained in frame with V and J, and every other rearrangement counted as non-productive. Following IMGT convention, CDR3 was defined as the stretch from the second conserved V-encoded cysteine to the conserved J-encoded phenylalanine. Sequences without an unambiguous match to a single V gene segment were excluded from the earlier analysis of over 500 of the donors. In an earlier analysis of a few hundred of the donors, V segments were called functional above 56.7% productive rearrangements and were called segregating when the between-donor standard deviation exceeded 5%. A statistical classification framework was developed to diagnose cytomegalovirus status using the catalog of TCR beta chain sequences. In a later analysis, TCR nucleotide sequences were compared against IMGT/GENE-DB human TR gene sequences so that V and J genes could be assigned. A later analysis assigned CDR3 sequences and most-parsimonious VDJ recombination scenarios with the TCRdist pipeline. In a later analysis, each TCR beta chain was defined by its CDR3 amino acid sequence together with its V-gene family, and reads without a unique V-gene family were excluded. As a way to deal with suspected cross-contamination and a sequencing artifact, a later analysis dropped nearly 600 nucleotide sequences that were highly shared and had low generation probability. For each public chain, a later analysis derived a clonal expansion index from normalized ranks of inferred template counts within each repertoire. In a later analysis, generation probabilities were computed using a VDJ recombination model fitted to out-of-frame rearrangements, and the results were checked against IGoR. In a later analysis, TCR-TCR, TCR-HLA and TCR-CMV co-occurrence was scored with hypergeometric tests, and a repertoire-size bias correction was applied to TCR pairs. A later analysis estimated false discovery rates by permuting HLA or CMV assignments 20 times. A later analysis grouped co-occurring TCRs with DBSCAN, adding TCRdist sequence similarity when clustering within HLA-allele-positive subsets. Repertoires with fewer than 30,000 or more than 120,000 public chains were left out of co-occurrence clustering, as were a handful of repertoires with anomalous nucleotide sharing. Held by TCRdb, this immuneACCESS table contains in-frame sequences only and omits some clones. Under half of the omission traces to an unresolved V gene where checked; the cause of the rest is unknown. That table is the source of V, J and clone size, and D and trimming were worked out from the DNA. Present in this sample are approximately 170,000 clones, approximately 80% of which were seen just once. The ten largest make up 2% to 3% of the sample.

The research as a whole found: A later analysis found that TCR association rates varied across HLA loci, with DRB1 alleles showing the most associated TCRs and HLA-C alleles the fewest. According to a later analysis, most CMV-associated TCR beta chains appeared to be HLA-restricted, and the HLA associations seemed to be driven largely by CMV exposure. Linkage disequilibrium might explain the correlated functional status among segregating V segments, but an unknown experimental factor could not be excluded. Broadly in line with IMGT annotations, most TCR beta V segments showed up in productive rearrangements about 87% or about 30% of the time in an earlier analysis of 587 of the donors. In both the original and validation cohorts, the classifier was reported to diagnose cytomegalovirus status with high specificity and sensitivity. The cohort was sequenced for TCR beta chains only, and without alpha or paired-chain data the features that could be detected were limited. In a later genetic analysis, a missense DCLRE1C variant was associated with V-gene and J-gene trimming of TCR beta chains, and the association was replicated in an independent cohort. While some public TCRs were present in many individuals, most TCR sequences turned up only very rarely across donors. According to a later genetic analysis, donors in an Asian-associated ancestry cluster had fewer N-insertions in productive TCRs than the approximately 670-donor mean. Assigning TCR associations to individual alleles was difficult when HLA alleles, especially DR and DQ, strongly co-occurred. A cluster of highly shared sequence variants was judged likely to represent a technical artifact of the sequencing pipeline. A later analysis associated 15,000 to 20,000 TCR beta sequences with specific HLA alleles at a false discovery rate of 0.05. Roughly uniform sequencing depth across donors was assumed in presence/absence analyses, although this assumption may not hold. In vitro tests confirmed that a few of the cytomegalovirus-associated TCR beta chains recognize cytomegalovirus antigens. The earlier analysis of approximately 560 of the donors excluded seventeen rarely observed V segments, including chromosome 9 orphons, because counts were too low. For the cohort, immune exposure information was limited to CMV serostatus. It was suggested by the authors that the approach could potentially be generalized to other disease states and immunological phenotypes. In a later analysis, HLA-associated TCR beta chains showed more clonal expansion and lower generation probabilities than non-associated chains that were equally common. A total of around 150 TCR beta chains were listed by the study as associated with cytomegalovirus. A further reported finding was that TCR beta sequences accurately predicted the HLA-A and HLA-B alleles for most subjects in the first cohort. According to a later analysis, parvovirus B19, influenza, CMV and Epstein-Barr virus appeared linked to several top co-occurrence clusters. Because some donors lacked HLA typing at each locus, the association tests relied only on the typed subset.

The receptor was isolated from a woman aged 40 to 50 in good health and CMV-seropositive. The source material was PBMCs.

Here the CDR3 is given as CASRGRPQETQYF. At the DNA level, the sequence is TGTGCCAGCAGGGGCAGACCCCAAGAGACCCAGTACTTC. The rearranged segments are TRBV6-1 and TRBJ2-5; the D gene is unclear. V loses 6 bases of germline sequence and J loses 1 base, and the interval between the two ends is 9 bases. The CDR1 and CDR2 encoded by the germline V gene are MNHNS and SASEGT. Taken from cysteine to phenylalanine, the CDR3 has 13 residues. The CDR3 DNA has 39 bases and is translated from base 1.